A single sample gave rise to the 5 T cell receptor beta chains below, sequenced in a study of technical replicates of blood from several donors. TCRdb's table, derived via immunoSEQ multiplex PCR, lists solely in-frame clones and lacks some. The table includes 70,000 to 85,000 clones, about nine tenths detected once. The sequencing input was T cells isolated from PBMCs. The receptors were sampled from a human donor in good health.

This rearrangement joins TRBV7-6 to TRBJ2-2; TRBD1 matches at 7 bases. V was pared by 5 bases and J by 10 bases, with 10 bases of the junction left unmatched. The germline V gene encodes CDR1 SGHVS and CDR2 FNYEAQ. CDR3 length: 14 amino acids. CDR3 protein: CASSPMTGPVELFF. The DNA of the CDR3 is TGTGCCAGCAGCCCCATGACAGGGCCGGTGGAGCTGTTTTTT.

The V gene is TRBV28, the J gene TRBJ2-7; TRBD1 agrees at 10 bases. Germline V gives CDR1 MDHEN, CDR2 SYDVKM. V was clipped by 3 bases and J by 6 bases; unmatched bases: 5. CDR3 length equals 14 residues. CDR3 sequence (DNA): TGTGCCAGCAGTTTGACAGGGGGCGACTTCGAGCAGTACTTC. Translating gives CASSLTGGDFEQYF. The full variable domain, with the rest looked up from reference TRBV28 and TRBJ2-7, is DVKVTQSSRYLVKRTGEKVFLECVQDMDHENMFWYRQDPGLGLRLIYFSYDVKMKEKGDIPEGYSVSREKKERFSLILESASTNQTSMYLCASSLTGGDFEQYFGPGTRLTVT.

The V and J genes are TRBV5-1 and TRBJ2-1, with a weak D call TRBD2 (6 bases). Trimming shortened V by 4 bases and J by 3 bases, and 20 bases separated the two germline ends. In germline, CDR1 is SGHRS, CDR2 YFSETQ. CDR3 size: 17 residues. CDR3 residues: CASSQRRGSGNYNEQFF. Here the CDR3 DNA reads TGCGCCAGCAGCCAGCGCCGCGGTAGCGGCAACTACAATGAGCAGTTCTTC.

This clone was counted a single time. The chain links TRBV30 to TRBJ1-3; unclear D gene. The CDR3 contains 14 residues. Germline V gene lookup returns CDR1 GTSNPN and CDR2 SVGIG (reference sequence). V was cut by 3 bases and J by 0 bases, with 9 bases left in between. CDR3 coding DNA: TGTGCCTGGAGGCGGGGTGGCTCTGGAAACACCATATATTTT. This gives the protein CAWRRGGSGNTIYF.

V usage is TRBV29-1 and J usage is TRBJ2-1; 7 bases are a match to TRBD2. Germline CDR1 is SQVTM and CDR2 is ANQGSEA. Unmatched junction bases numbered 6, after V lost 4 bases and J lost 9 bases. This CDR3 is 12 amino acids long. The CDR3 loop is CSVVREGGEQFF. CDR3 coding DNA: TGCAGCGTTGTGAGGGAGGGAGGTGAGCAGTTCTTC.